The next 10 T cell receptor beta chains were all read from a single sample in a study of blood T cells in healthy people across ages. Combining a sample-barcoded 5' primer with a J-beta primer mix, a second PCR ran for 7 to 11 cycles. Each CDR3 protein gets one entry after TCRdb re-called the 5' RACE reads with MiXCR. This table has over 1.5 million distinct CDR3 sequences, roughly 50% appearing once. Sequenced input: blood. The receptors were sampled from a woman between 40 and 55 years old in good health.

This clonotype showed up just a few times. The chain couples TRBV20-1 to TRBJ2-3; D uncertain. The CDR3 length is 11 residues. Germline CDR1 DFQATT, CDR2 SNEGSKA (reference sequence). Trimming left V 0 bases short and J 8 bases short, with 6 bases between. The CDR3 DNA sequence: TGCAGTGCTAGAGATGTATGTACGCAGTATTTT. Protein: CSARDVCTQYF.

Turning to this clonotype: An end of the junction differs from the germline gene, which may be a read error. The J gene is TRBJ2-3, the V gene TRBV27, with D possibly TRBD1 on 5 matching bases. This CDR3 region has 15 residues. CDR1 MNHEY and CDR2 SMNVEV come from the germline V gene (reference sequence). The CDR3 is CVSSFQPGYTDTQYF. CDR3 nucleotide sequence: TGTGTCAGCAGTTTCCAACCAGGGTACACAGATACGCAGTATTTT.

This clonotype was seen a few times. CDR3 in amino acids: CASSVGVVGTDTQYF. CDR3 in DNA: TGTGCCAGCAGCGTAGGCGTTGTGGGCACAGATACGCAGTATTTT. The rearrangement links TRBV9 to TRBJ2-3; no reliable D call. This CDR3 has 15 residues. V lost 0 bases and J lost 1, with 9 bases in between. The germline gives CDR1 SGDLS, CDR2 YYNGEE. Based on the CDR3 plus reference TRBV9 and TRBJ2-3, the full variable domain is DSGVTQTPKHLITATGQRVTLRCSPRSGDLSVYWYQQSLDQGLQFLIQYYNGEERAKGNILERFSAQQFPDLHSELNLSSLELGDSALYFCASSVGVVGTDTQYFGPGTRLTVL.

This clonotype has only one observation. A much larger clone differs by one base, so this may be a read error. The chain uses TRBV7-9 and TRBJ2-5, with TRBD1 matching over 10 bases. The DNA end is a closer match to TRBJ2-7, so the J assignment may be wrong. The CDR3 covers 14 residues. Germline values: CDR1 SEHNR, CDR2 FQNEAQ (reference sequence). This CDR3 reads CASSSGQGRHEQYF. CDR3 nucleotides: TGTGCCAGCAGCTCGGGACAGGGGAGGCACGAGCAGTACTTC.

This clonotype was counted a few times. V gene TRBV4-3 combines with J gene TRBJ2-1; D could derive from TRBD1 or TRBD2 (5 bases each). V was clipped by 1 base and J by 4 bases, with 17 bases between them. Germline CDR1 and CDR2: LGHNA and YSLEER. This CDR3 contains 17 residues. The CDR3 DNA reads as TGCGCCAGCAGCCAAGGCTTTGGGGACGCAAGATACAATGAGCAGTTCTTC. This gives the protein CASSQGFGDARYNEQFF.

This chain uses TRBV4-1 with TRBJ2-5; TRBD2 aligns across 8 bases. Germline loops: CDR1 MGHRA, CDR2 YSYEKL. J gave up 5 bases and V 2 bases, and 16 bases lay outside the gene matches. The CDR3 runs to 18 residues. CDR3 sequence reads: CASSQTLIGGAVGETQYF. The CDR3 nucleotides are TGCGCCAGCAGCCAAACTCTTATCGGGGGGGCTGTTGGGGAGACCCAGTACTTC.

The V gene is TRBV7-2, the J gene TRBJ2-1, with 9 bases lining up with TRBD2. V shed 1 base and J 7 bases; nucleotides not matched to a gene: 11. CDR1 and CDR2 from the germline V gene are SGHTA and FQGNSA. The CDR3 length is 17 residues. The CDR3 protein is CASSLGWTSGGINEQFF. Written as DNA, the CDR3 is TGTGCCAGCAGCTTAGGTTGGACCAGCGGGGGGATAAATGAGCAGTTCTTC. Full variable domain (remainder filled in from reference TRBV7-2 and TRBJ2-1): GAGVSQSPSNKVTEKGKDVELRCDPISGHTALYWYRQSLGQGLEFLIYFQGNSAPDKSGLPSDRFSAERTGGSVSTLTIQRTQQEDSAVYLCASSLGWTSGGINEQFFGPGTRLTVL.

This clonotype was seen a handful of times. CDR3 bases: TGCAGCGTTGAAGATTCAAGACAGGGGCGCTATGGCTACACCTTC. It is translated as CSVEDSRQGRYGYTF. The chain recombines TRBV29-1 with TRBJ1-2; 8 bases align to TRBD1. The CDR3 length is 15 residues. The germline V gene has CDR1 SQVTM and CDR2 ANQGSEA. Trimming took 0 bases from V and 4 from J; bases not matched to a gene: 7.

The chain recombines TRBV4-3 with TRBJ1-2; TRBD1 is a possible D gene (6 bases). The germline V gene has CDR1 LGHNA and CDR2 YSLEER. The CDR3 sequence is 15 residues long. V lost 3 bases and J 6 bases, leaving 17 bases between the germline ends. In nucleotides, the CDR3 is TGCGCCAGCAGCCAGAAAGCAGGGGCCGTGGATGGCTACACCTTC. Translation: CASSQKAGAVDGYTF.

This chain links TRBV12-3 or TRBV12-4 with TRBJ2-2; D gene unclear. CDR3 length: 13 residues. Trimming took 1 base from V and 6 from J, leaving 6 bases between them. CDR3 nucleotide sequence: TGTGCCAGCAGTTTAGGGCGTTCCGGGGAGCTGTTTTTT. It is translated as CASSLGRSGELFF.